Listed below are T cell receptor beta chains from one sample, sequenced in a study of blood T cell repertoires in COVID-19. This table comes from immunoSEQ multiplex PCR, and its TCRdb copy is limited to in-frame clones, with some not included. The sample yields some 50,000 clones, 83% seen once. Sequencing was done on a sample of peripheral blood. The receptors shown here come from a man of 80 years or more in a cohort sampled during active COVID-19. The CDR3 runs from the conserved cysteine through the conserved F or W. D genes are given only for firm matches. Part of the rows lack a size; the others show once, few, many or a class for expanded clones.

clone size | J gene | V gene | D gene | CDR3 protein | CDR3 DNA
- | TRBJ1-5 | TRBV20-1 | - | CSADDGGRQHF | TGCAGTGCTGACGACGGGGGGCGCCAGCATTTT
- | TRBJ2-1 | TRBV15 | - | CATSRGLGADSYNEQFF | TGTGCCACCAGCAGAGGTTTAGGGGCAGACTCCTACAATGAGCAGTTCTTC
- | TRBJ2-5 | TRBV19 | - | CASSIASQETQYF | TGTGCCAGTAGTATAGCCTCGCAAGAGACCCAGTACTTC
- | TRBJ2-5 | TRBV24-1 | - | CATSEAGSVETQYF | TGTGCCACCAGTGAAGCGGGTTCAGTAGAGACCCAGTACTTC
- | TRBJ1-1 | TRBV12-3/TRBV12-4 | - | CASSEQGYPEAFF | TGTGCCAGCAGTGAACAGGGTTATCCTGAAGCTTTCTTT
once | TRBJ2-5 | TRBV3-1/TRBV3-2 | TRBD2 | CASNQWGAGAFQETQYF | TGTGCCAGCAACCAGTGGGGAGCGGGGGCCTTCCAAGAGACCCAGTACTTC
few | TRBJ1-4 | TRBV28 | TRBD1 | CASSFQGAAKLFF | TGTGCCAGCAGTTTCCAGGGGGCGGCAAAACTGTTTTTT
- | TRBJ2-5 | TRBV7-9 | TRBD1 | CASSRQGGETQYF | TGTGCCAGCAGCCGACAGGGGGGGGAGACCCAGTACTTC
- | TRBJ2-2 | TRBV28 | - | CASSFRLANTGELFF | TGTGCCAGCAGTTTCAGACTCGCGAACACCGGGGAGCTGTTTTTT
- | TRBJ1-5 | TRBV6-5 | TRBD1 | CASRTGGIGNQPQHF | TGTGCCAGCAGAACAGGGGGAATAGGCAATCAGCCCCAGCATTTT
few | TRBJ2-7 | TRBV6-1 | TRBD2 | CASSGLTSGSSDEQYF | TGTGCCAGCAGTGGTTTGACTAGCGGGAGTTCCGACGAGCAGTACTTC
- | TRBJ1-2 | TRBV7-2 | - | CASSSRAEHGYGYTF | TGTGCCAGCAGCTCCCGTGCGGAACACGGCTATGGCTACACCTTC
- | TRBJ1-5 | TRBV5-6 | - | CASSLWQSNQPQHF | TGTGCCAGCAGCTTGTGGCAGAGCAATCAGCCCCAGCATTTT
- | TRBJ2-1 | TRBV7-2 | - | CASSLSLASSYNEQFF | TGTGCCAGCAGCTTAAGCCTAGCAAGCTCCTACAATGAGCAGTTCTTC
- | TRBJ2-1 | TRBV5-1 | TRBD2 | CASSLEKRESRHNEQFF | TGCGCCAGCAGCTTGGAGAAGCGGGAGTCGCGTCACAATGAGCAGTTCTTC
- | TRBJ2-3 | TRBV28 | TRBD2 | CASSLFTSGGFTSTDTQYF | TGTGCCAGCAGTTTGTTTACTAGCGGGGGGTTCACTAGCACAGATACGCAGTATTTT
- | TRBJ2-7 | TRBV4-3 | TRBD2 | CASSLTYRGLAGSEQYF | TGCGCCAGCAGCCTCACTTACCGCGGACTAGCGGGTAGCGAGCAGTACTTC
once | TRBJ2-3 | TRBV27 | - | CASSLYKGADTQYF | TGTGCCAGCAGTTTATATAAGGGGGCAGATACGCAGTATTTT
- | TRBJ2-1 | TRBV10-3 | TRBD2 | CAISEGLAGVNEQFF | TGTGCCATCAGTGAGGGACTAGCGGGAGTCAATGAGCAGTTCTTC
- | TRBJ2-3 | TRBV18 | - | CASTPGQGRADTQYF | TGTGCCAGCACACCGGGGCAGGGTAGGGCAGATACGCAGTATTTT
once | TRBJ1-2 | TRBV28 | TRBD1 | CASSLGQFDGYTF | TGTGCCAGCAGCTTGGGACAGTTCGATGGCTACACCTTC
- | TRBJ2-2 | TRBV4-2 | TRBD1 | CASSQRKGQWQAGELFF | TGTGCCAGCAGCCAAAGAAAGGGACAGTGGCAGGCCGGGGAGCTGTTTTTT
- | TRBJ2-3 | TRBV28 | - | CASRRQGTDTQYF | TGTGCCAGCAGGAGACAGGGCACAGATACGCAGTATTTT
- | TRBJ1-1 | TRBV29-1 | - | CSTRAARGRTEAFF | TGCAGCACCCGGGCGGCCAGGGGACGCACTGAAGCTTTCTTT
- | TRBJ2-3 | TRBV5-1 | - | CASSLRTDTDTQYF | TGCGCCAGCAGTTTGAGGACAGACACAGATACGCAGTATTTT